This paragraph reports one TCR beta chain. It was with 60 Vbeta and 13 Jbeta primers that the PCR ran. Profiled with immunoSEQ multiplex PCR; TCRdb holds only in-frame clones, not every one. The repertoire consists of 70,000 to 95,000 clones, with approximately 65% occurring once and the leading ten covering 5.5%. Germline CDR1 reads KGHSH; CDR2 reads LQKENI. Losses at the gene ends were 5 bases for V and 4 bases for J; bases not matched to a gene: 1. The length of the CDR3 is 13 residues. The data originate from a study of cytomegalovirus exposure and HLA in healthy donors. Sequences were obtained from PBMCs. This TCR was sampled from a woman in her twenties or thirties in good health and CMV-seropositive. The genes are TRBV18 and TRBJ1-4; TRBD1 agrees at 7 bases. The CDR3 spells CASSGTVNEKLFF. In nucleotides, the CDR3 is TGTGCCAGCTCAGGGACAGTTAATGAAAAACTGTTTTTT.